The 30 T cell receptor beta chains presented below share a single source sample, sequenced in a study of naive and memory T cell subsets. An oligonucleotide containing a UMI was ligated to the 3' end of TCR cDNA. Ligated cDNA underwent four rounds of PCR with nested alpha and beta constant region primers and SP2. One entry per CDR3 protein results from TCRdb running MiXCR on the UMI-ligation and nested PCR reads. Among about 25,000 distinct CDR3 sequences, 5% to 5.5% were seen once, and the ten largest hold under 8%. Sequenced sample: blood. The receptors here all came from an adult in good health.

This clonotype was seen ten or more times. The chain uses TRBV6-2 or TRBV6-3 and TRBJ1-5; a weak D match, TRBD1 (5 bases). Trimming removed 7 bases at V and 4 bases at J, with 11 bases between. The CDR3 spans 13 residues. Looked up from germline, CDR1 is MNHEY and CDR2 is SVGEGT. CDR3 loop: CASKRQLNQPQHF. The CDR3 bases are TGTGCCAGCAAGAGACAGTTGAATCAGCCCCAGCATTTT.

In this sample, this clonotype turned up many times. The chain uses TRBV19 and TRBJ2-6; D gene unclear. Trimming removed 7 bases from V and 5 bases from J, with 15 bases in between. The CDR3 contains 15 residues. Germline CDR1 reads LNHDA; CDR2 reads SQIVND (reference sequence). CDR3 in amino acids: CASTYEVGRANVLTF. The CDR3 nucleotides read TGTGCCAGTACCTATGAGGTGGGCAGGGCCAACGTCCTGACTTTC.

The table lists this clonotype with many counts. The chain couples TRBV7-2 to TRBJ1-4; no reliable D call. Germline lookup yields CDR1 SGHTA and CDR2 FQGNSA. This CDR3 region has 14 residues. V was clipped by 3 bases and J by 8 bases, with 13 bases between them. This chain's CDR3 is CASSLGRHPEKLFF. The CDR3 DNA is TGTGCCAGCAGCTTGGGCAGGCACCCAGAAAAACTGTTTTTT.

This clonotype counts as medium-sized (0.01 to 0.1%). CDR3 loop: CASSDGRLAPRGDAYEQYF. Here the CDR3 DNA reads TGTGCCAGCAGTGATGGTCGACTAGCCCCTAGAGGGGATGCCTACGAGCAGTACTTC. The chain joins TRBV6-4 to TRBJ2-7, with 7 bases fitting TRBD2. Losses at the gene ends were 3 bases for V and 2 bases for J; bases not matched to a gene: 19. Germline CDR1 is MRHNA and CDR2 is SNTAGT. CDR3 length: 19 amino acids.

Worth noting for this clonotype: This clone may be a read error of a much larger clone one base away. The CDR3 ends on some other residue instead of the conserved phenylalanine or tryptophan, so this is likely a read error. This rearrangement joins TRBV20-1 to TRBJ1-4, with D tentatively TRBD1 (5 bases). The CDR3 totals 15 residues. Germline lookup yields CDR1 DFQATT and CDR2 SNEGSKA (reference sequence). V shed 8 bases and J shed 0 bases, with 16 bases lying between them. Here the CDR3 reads CSPKEPRATNEKLFL. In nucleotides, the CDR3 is TGCAGTCCGAAGGAGCCCAGGGCAACTAATGAAAAACTGTTTCTT.

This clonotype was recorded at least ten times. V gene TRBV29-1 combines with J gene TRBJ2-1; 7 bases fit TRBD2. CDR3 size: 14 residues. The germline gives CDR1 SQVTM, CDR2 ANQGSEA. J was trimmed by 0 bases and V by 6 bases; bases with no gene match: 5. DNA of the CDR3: TGCAGCGTCCCACTAGCGTACTCCTACAATGAGCAGTTCTTC. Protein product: CSVPLAYSYNEQFF.

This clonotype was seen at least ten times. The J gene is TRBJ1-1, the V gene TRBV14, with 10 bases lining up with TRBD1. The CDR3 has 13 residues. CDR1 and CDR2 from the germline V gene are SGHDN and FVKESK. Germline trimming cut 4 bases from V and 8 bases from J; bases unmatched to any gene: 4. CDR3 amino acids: CASSRDRGREAFF. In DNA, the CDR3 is TGTGCCAGCAGCCGAGACAGGGGGCGCGAAGCTTTCTTT.

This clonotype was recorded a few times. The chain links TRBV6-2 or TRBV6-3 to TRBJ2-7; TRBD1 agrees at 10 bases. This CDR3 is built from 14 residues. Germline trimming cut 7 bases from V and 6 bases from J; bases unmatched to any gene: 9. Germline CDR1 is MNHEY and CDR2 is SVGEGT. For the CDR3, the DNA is TGTGCCAGCACCGTTGGGACAGGGGTCGGCGAGCAGTACTTC. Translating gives CASTVGTGVGEQYF.

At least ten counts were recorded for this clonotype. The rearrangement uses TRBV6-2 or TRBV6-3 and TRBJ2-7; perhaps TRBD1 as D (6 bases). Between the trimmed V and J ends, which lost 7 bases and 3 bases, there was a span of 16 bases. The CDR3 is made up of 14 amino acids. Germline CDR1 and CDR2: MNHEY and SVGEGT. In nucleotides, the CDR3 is TGTGCCAGCACCCAAGCGGACAGAATCTACGAGCAGTACTTC. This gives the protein CASTQADRIYEQYF.

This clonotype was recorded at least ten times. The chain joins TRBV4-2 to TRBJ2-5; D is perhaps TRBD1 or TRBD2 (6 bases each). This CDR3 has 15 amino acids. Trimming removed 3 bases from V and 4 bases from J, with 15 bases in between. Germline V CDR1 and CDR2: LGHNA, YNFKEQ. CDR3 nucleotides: TGTGCCAGCAGCCATGACCGGGGGCCCCTAGAGACCCAGTACTTC. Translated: CASSHDRGPLETQYF.

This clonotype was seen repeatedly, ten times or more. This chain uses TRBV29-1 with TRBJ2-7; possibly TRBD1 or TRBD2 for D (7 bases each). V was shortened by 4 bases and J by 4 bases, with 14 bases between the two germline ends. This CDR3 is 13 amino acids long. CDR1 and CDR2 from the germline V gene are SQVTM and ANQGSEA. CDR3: CSVVVQGGYEQYF. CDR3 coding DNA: TGCAGCGTTGTTGTCCAGGGGGGGTACGAGCAGTACTTC.

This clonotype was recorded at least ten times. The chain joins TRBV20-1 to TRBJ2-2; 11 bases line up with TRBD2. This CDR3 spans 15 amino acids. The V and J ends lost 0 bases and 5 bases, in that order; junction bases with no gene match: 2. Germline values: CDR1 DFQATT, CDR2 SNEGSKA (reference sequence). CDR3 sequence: CSAREASGRTGELFF. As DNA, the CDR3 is TGCAGTGCTAGAGAGGCTAGCGGGAGGACCGGGGAGCTGTTTTTT.

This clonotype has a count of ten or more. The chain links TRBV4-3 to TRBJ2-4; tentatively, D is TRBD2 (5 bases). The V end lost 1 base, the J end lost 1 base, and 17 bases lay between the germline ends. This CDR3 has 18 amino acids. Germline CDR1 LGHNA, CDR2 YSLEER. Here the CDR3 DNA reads TGCGCCAGCAGCCAAGGAACTAAGGGCCAGCGGGCCAAAAACATTCAGTACTTC. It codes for CASSQGTKGQRAKNIQYF.

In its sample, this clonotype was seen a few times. CDR3 region: CASSKLVGGDRGGYTF. The CDR3, as DNA: TGTGCCAGCAGCAAACTAGTGGGTGGGGACCGCGGTGGCTACACCTTC. This chain connects TRBV21-1 to TRBJ1-2. TRBV21-1 represents a pseudogene. CDR3 length: 16 amino acids.

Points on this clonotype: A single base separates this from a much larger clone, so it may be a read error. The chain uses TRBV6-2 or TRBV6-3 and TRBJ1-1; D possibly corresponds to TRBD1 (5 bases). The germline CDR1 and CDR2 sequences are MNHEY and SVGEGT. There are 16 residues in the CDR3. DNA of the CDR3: TGTGCCAGCGGTTACCACCCGGCAGGGAAGTACACTGAAGCTTTCTTT. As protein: CASGYHPAGKYTEAFF.

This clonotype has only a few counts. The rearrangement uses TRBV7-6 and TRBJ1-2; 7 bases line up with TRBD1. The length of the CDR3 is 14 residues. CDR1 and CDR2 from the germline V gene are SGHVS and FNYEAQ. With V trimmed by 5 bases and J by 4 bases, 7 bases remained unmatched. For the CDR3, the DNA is TGTGCCAGCAGCCCTTCCCAGGGGGGCTATGGCTACACCTTC. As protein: CASSPSQGGYGYTF.

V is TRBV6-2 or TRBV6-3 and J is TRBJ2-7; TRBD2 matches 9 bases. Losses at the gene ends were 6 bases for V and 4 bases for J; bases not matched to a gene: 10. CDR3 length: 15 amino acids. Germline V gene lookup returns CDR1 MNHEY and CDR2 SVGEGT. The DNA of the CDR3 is TGTGCCAGCAGAGACGCGTCTAGCGGGAAGTACGAGCAGTACTTC. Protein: CASRDASSGKYEQYF.

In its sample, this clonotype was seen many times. The CDR3 DNA sequence: TGCAGCGTTGGGAACGGGGAGCTGTTTTTT. Amino acids: CSVGNGELFF. V gene TRBV29-1 combines with J gene TRBJ2-2, with D hard to call. V lost 4 bases, J lost 7 bases, and 4 bases lay in between. Germline CDR1 reads SQVTM; CDR2 reads ANQGSEA. The CDR3 is made up of 10 amino acids.

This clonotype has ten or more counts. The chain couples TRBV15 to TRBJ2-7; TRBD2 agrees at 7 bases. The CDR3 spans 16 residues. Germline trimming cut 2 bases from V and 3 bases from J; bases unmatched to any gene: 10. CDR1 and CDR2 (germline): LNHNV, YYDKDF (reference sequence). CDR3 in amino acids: CATSRRPGLSNYEQYF. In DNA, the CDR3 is TGTGCCACCAGCAGACGTCCGGGACTAAGCAACTACGAGCAGTACTTC.

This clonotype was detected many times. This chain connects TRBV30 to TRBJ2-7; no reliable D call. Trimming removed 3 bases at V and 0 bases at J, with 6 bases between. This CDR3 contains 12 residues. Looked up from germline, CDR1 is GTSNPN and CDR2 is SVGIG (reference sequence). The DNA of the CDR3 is TGTGCCTGGAGCCGCTCCTCCTACGAGCAGTACTTC. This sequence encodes CAWSRSSYEQYF.

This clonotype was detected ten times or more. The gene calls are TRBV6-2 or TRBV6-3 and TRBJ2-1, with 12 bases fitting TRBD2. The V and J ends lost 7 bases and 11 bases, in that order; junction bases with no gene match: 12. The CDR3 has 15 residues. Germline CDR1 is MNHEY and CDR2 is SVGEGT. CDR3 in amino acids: CASKGLTSGSAKQFF. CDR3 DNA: TGTGCCAGCAAGGGGTTGACTAGCGGGAGTGCTAAGCAGTTCTTC.

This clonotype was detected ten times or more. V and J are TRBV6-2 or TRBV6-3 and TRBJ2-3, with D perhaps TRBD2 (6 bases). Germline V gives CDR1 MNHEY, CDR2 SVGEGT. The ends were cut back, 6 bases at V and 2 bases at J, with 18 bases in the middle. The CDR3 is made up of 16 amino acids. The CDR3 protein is CASRNLRDFYTDTQYF. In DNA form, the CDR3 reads TGTGCCAGCAGGAATCTCCGGGACTTCTACACAGATACGCAGTATTTT.

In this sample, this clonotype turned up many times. CDR3 nucleotide sequence: TGCAGTGGTGAGGAGCGGGAGTGGTCCAATGAGCAGTTCTTC. This encodes CSGEEREWSNEQFF. The rearrangement uses TRBV20-1 and TRBJ2-1; TRBD2 matches 8 bases. V lost 7 bases, J lost 6 bases, and 11 bases stayed unmatched. Per the germline V gene, CDR1 is DFQATT and CDR2 is SNEGSKA (reference sequence). This CDR3 is 14 amino acids long.

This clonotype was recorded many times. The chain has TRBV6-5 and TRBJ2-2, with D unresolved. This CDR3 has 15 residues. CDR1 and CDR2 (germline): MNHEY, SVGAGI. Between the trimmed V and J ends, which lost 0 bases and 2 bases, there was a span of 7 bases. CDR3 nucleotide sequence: TGTGCCAGCAGTTACTCGACTGCCAACACCGGGGAGCTGTTTTTT. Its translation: CASSYSTANTGELFF.

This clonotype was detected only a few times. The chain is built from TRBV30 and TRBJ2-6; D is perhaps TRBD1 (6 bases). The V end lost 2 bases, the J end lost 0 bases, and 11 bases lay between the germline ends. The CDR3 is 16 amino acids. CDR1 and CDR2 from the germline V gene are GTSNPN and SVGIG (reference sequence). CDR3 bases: TGTGCCTGGAGTAGGGGACACCTCTCTGGGGCCAACGTCCTGACTTTC. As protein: CAWSRGHLSGANVLTF.

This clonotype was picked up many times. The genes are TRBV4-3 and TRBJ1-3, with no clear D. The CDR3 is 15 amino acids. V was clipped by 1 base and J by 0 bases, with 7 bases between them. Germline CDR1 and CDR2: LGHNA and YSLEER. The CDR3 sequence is CASSQVFNSGNTIYF. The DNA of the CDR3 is TGCGCCAGCAGCCAAGTCTTCAACTCTGGAAACACCATATATTTT.

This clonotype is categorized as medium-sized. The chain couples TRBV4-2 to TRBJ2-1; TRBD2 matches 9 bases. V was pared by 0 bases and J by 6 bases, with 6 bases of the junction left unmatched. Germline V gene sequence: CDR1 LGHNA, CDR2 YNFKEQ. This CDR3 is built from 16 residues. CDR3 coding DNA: TGTGCCAGCAGCCAAGAGGGAGCGGGAGGACTCAATGAGCAGTTCTTC. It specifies CASSQEGAGGLNEQFF.

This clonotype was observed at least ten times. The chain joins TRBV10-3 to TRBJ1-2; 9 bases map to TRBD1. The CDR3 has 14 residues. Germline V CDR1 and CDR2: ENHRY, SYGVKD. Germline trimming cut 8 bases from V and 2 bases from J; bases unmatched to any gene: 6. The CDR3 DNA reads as TGTGCCATCTCCCGGGACAGGGACAACTATGGCTACACCTTC. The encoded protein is CAISRDRDNYGYTF.

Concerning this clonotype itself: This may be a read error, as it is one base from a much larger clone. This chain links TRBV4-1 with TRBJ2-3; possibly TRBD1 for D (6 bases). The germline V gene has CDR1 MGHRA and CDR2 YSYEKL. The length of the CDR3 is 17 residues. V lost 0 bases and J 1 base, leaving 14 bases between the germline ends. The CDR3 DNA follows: TGCGCCAGCAGCCAAGATGAGCAGGGGTTGGGCACAGATACGCAGTATTTT. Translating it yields CASSQDEQGLGTDTQYF.

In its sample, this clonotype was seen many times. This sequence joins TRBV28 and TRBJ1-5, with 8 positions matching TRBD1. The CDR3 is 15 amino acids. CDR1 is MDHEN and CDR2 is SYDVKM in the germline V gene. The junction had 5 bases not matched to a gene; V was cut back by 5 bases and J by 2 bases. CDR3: CASSRKTGGNQPQHF. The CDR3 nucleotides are TGTGCCAGCAGTAGAAAGACAGGGGGCAATCAGCCCCAGCATTTT.